The 21 T cell receptor beta chains listed next were all sequenced from one sample in a study of neurological immune-mediated disorders. TCRdb used MiXCR to reprocess the 5' RACE reads, holding one entry per CDR3 protein. The data hold more than 40,000 distinct CDR3 sequences, with 3% to 3.5% observed a single time. Sequencing used PBMCs. All receptors derive from a woman in her fifties or sixties with multiple sclerosis.

This clonotype was counted at least ten times. The chain is built from TRBV9 and TRBJ2-3, with TRBD2 matching 10 bases. The germline CDR1 and CDR2 sequences are SGDLS and YYNGEE. Trimming took 3 bases from V and 2 from J; bases not matched to a gene: 6. The CDR3 contains 16 residues. CDR3 loop: CASSAYSGRYTDTQYF. The CDR3 DNA follows: TGTGCCAGCAGCGCCTATAGCGGGAGGTACACAGATACGCAGTATTTT.

This chain joins TRBV6-6 and TRBJ2-7, with 9 bases matching TRBD1. With 5 bases clipped from V and 7 bases from J, the junction kept 9 bases outside the gene matches. The germline CDR1 and CDR2 sequences are MNHNY and SVGAGI (reference sequence). The CDR3 loop spans 14 amino acids. CDR3 coding DNA: TGTGCCAGCAGTGCCGGGACAGGGCCCGGGGAGCAGTACTTC. Translating gives CASSAGTGPGEQYF.

In this sample, this clonotype turned up many times. The J gene is TRBJ1-5, the V gene TRBV7-2, with 10 bases fitting TRBD1. CDR1 is SGHTA, CDR2 FQGNSA, per germline. This CDR3 contains 15 residues. The V gene end was trimmed by 5 bases and the J gene end by 5 bases; junction bases not matched to a gene: 6. CDR3 loop: CASSPDRGLYQPQHF. The CDR3 nucleotides are TGTGCCAGCAGCCCAGACAGGGGGCTATATCAGCCCCAGCATTTT.

This clonotype has only one observation. Given a much more abundant clone one base away, this may be a read error. This chain connects TRBV5-1 to TRBJ1-1; tentative D call: TRBD1 (5 bases). The germline CDR1 and CDR2 sequences are SGHRS and YFSETQ. The CDR3 has 13 amino acids. CDR3 in amino acids: CTSSFREGTEAFF. The DNA for the CDR3 is TGCACCAGCAGCTTCAGGGAGGGAACTGAAGCTTTCTTT.

The sample holds many counts of this clonotype. The V gene is TRBV20-1, the J gene TRBJ2-7, with a weak D call TRBD2 (5 bases). Germline V gives CDR1 DFQATT, CDR2 SNEGSKA (reference sequence). The ends were cut back, 5 bases at V and 4 bases at J, with 21 bases in the middle. CDR3 length equals 15 residues. The chain's CDR3 is CSAAQLEGFRYEQYF. CDR3 sequence (DNA): TGCAGTGCTGCCCAACTAGAAGGTTTTAGGTACGAGCAGTACTTC.

There are many counts of this clonotype. This chain connects TRBV20-1 to TRBJ2-1; a weak D match, TRBD1 (5 bases). The germline V gene has CDR1 DFQATT and CDR2 SNEGSKA (reference sequence). Deletions cut 3 bases from V and 13 bases from J, with 19 bases between. This CDR3 is 13 amino acids long. The CDR3 spells CSASRGPKPPQFF. DNA for the CDR3: TGCAGTGCTAGTAGGGGTCCTAAGCCACCTCAGTTCTTC.

This clonotype came up many times. This chain joins TRBV20-1 and TRBJ2-2, with 7 bases matching TRBD1. Germline V gene data show CDR1 as DFQATT and CDR2 as SNEGSKA (reference sequence). The CDR3 spans 18 residues. J gave up 0 bases and V 5 bases, and 15 bases lay outside the gene matches. In DNA form, the CDR3 reads TGCAGTGCTCCTCGATCTAATATAGGGGGCGCGAACACCGGGGAGCTGTTTTTT. Protein product: CSAPRSNIGGANTGELFF.

This clonotype has a handful of counts. Just one base apart from a much larger clone, this may be a read error. This chain uses TRBV4-2 with TRBJ2-1; D assignment may be TRBD1 or TRBD2 (5 bases each). This CDR3 comprises 14 residues. CDR1 is LGHNA, CDR2 YNFKEQ, per germline. CDR3 sequence reads: CASRGVSSYNAQFF. In DNA form, the CDR3 reads TGTGCCAGCAGGGGGGTTAGCTCCTACAATGCGCAGTTCTTC.

This clonotype was recorded many times. The chain joins TRBV5-5 to TRBJ2-2; 8 bases match TRBD2. The CDR3 runs 15 residues. The germline CDR1 and CDR2 sequences are SGHKS and YYEKEE (reference sequence). J lost 0 bases, V lost 7 bases, and 5 bases had no gene match. CDR3 DNA: TGTGCCAGCCGAGGCGGGGGGCCGAACACCGGGGAGCTGTTTTTT. Its translation is CASRGGGPNTGELFF.

At least ten counts were recorded for this clonotype. The rearrangement joins TRBV12-3 or TRBV12-4 to TRBJ2-3; a possible D gene is TRBD1 (6 bases). Trimming pared 7 bases from V and 0 bases from J, leaving 11 bases between. The CDR3 length is 14 residues. CDR3 protein: CASNRVVSTDTQYF. CDR3 coding DNA: TGTGCCAGCAACAGGGTTGTAAGCACAGATACGCAGTATTTT.

This clonotype was seen many times. J is TRBJ2-1 and V is TRBV29-1; 12 bases agree with TRBD2. CDR1 is SQVTM, CDR2 ANQGSEA, per germline. The V segment lost 7 bases and the J segment 10 bases; nucleotides outside the gene matches: 11. The CDR3 sequence is 14 residues long. CDR3: CSGEGLAGGREQFF. In DNA, the CDR3 is TGCAGCGGGGAAGGGCTAGCGGGGGGGCGAGAGCAGTTCTTC.

Many counts were recorded for this clonotype. The V call is TRBV5-1, the J call TRBJ1-2; 9 bases are shared with TRBD1. From germline, CDR1 is SGHRS and CDR2 YFSETQ. There are 15 residues in the CDR3. V lost 3 bases and J lost 7; bases outside the gene matches: 10. The CDR3 is CASSSYQDRGAGYTF. CDR3 nucleotides: TGCGCCAGCAGCTCGTACCAAGACAGGGGGGCTGGCTACACCTTC.

At least ten counts were recorded for this clonotype. V usage is TRBV7-3 and J usage is TRBJ1-2, with 8 bases that match TRBD1. The CDR3 extends over 15 amino acids. The germline V gene encodes CDR1 SGHTA and CDR2 FQGTGA. The V and J ends lost 2 bases and 3 bases, in that order; junction bases with no gene match: 5. CDR3 nucleotide sequence: TGTGCCAGCAGCTTACGAGACAGGGGTTACTATGGCTACACCTTC. This encodes CASSLRDRGYYGYTF.

This clonotype has ten or more counts. The V and J genes are TRBV2 and TRBJ1-5; unclear D gene. From germline, CDR1 is SNHLY and CDR2 FYNNEI. The CDR3 has 15 amino acids. V lost 4 bases to trimming and J lost 1 base, with 11 bases between them. Here the CDR3 reads CASSVDAGSNQPQHF. The CDR3, as DNA: TGTGCCAGCAGTGTCGACGCCGGCAGCAATCAGCCCCAGCATTTT.

This clonotype was counted many times. The V and J genes are TRBV3-1 and TRBJ2-1; maybe TRBD2 (6 bases). The CDR3 runs to 14 residues. Trimming left V 4 bases short and J 7 bases short, with 14 bases between. Looked up from germline, CDR1 is LGHDT and CDR2 is YNNKEL (reference sequence). The CDR3 DNA sequence: TGTGCCAGCAGCCCGTGGGGGGATTTTAATGAGCAGTTCTTC. Its translation: CASSPWGDFNEQFF.

Ten or more counts support this clonotype. V gene TRBV20-1 combines with J gene TRBJ2-7; 8 bases fit TRBD1. J gave up 5 bases and V 6 bases, and 12 bases lay outside the gene matches. Per germline, CDR1 DFQATT and CDR2 SNEGSKA (reference sequence). The CDR3 length is 14 residues. Here the CDR3 DNA reads TGCAGTGCCCAAGTCGTGACAGGGGAAAACGAGCAGTACTTC. This translates into CSAQVVTGENEQYF.

In its sample, this clonotype was seen many times. V and J are TRBV5-1 and TRBJ2-7, with 7 bases fitting TRBD1. Germline trimming cut 1 base from V and 0 bases from J; bases unmatched to any gene: 4. Germline values: CDR1 SGHRS, CDR2 YFSETQ. The CDR3 covers 15 residues. The CDR3 loop is CASSLTGESSYEQYF. As DNA, the CDR3 is TGCGCCAGCAGCTTGACAGGGGAGAGCTCCTACGAGCAGTACTTC.

This clonotype was counted many times. This sequence joins TRBV18 and TRBJ2-3; D is ambiguous. There are 12 residues in the CDR3. Between the trimmed V and J ends, which lost 3 bases and 3 bases, there was a span of 4 bases. Germline V lookup: CDR1 KGHSH, CDR2 LQKENI. The CDR3 DNA is TGTGCCAGCTCACCGGGGACAGATACGCAGTATTTT. Translating gives CASSPGTDTQYF.

This clonotype showed up many times. The rearrangement uses TRBV5-1 and TRBJ2-7, with D uncertain. This CDR3 spans 12 amino acids. Between the trimmed V and J ends, which lost 3 bases and 7 bases, there was a span of 11 bases. Germline V gives CDR1 SGHRS, CDR2 YFSETQ. The CDR3 sequence is CASSWTGGEQYF. The CDR3, as DNA: TGCGCCAGCAGCTGGACGGGTGGGGAGCAGTACTTC. Using reference TRBV5-1 and TRBJ2-7 for the parts outside the CDR3, the full variable domain is KAGVTQTPRYLIKTRGQQVTLSCSPISGHRSVSWYQQTPGQGLQFLFEYFSETQRNKGNFPGRFSGRQFSNSRSEMNVSTLELGDSALYLCASSWTGGEQYFGPGTRLTVT.

This clonotype was detected ten times or more. This sequence joins TRBV13 and TRBJ2-5, with 16 bases that match TRBD2. Germline V gene data show CDR1 as PRHDT and CDR2 as FYEKMQ (reference sequence). The V segment lost 6 bases and the J segment 1 base; nucleotides outside the gene matches: 8. The CDR3 contains 18 residues. This CDR3 reads CASRRAGTSGGAQETQYF. DNA of the CDR3: TGTGCCAGCAGGAGGGCCGGGACTAGCGGGGGGGCCCAAGAGACCCAGTACTTC.

This clonotype was seen ten or more times. V is TRBV7-2 and J is TRBJ2-5, with D tentatively TRBD1 or TRBD2 (5 bases each). V was cut by 5 bases and J by 5 bases, with 9 bases left in between. The CDR3 spans 12 residues. The germline V gene has CDR1 SGHTA and CDR2 FQGNSA. CDR3 sequence: CASSPRGETQYF. The CDR3 DNA is TGTGCCAGCAGCCCACGGGGCGAGACCCAGTACTTC.